One sample yielded the 11 T cell receptor beta chains listed below, sequenced in a study of regulatory T cells in long-lasting Graves disease. Time point given: newly diagnosed GD, antithyroid drugs for less than 3 months. PBMC RNA served as the TCR library source. The TCR beta library used iRepertoire HTBI primers with Arm-PCR amplification of CDR3. TCRdb analysed the multiplex PCR reads with MiXCR anew, one entry per CDR3 protein. Of hundreds of thousands of distinct CDR3 sequences in the sample, around 16% were seen once. The sequencing here drew on peripheral blood mononuclear cells (PBMCs), taken at new diagnosis, from a patient treated with antithyroid drugs. The source of these receptors is a female donor with Graves disease.

The V gene is TRBV10-3, the J gene TRBJ2-5, with 12 bases identical to TRBD2. Trimming took 5 bases from V and 4 from J; bases not matched to a gene: 5. This CDR3 comprises 15 residues. Germline V gives CDR1 ENHRY, CDR2 SYGVKD. The chain's CDR3 is CAISSSGGAGETQYF. The DNA for the CDR3 is TGTGCCATCAGTTCTAGCGGGGGGGCCGGAGAGACCCAGTACTTC.

This clonotype was seen many times. V is TRBV3-1 and J is TRBJ2-3; 10 bases align to TRBD2. Germline trimming cut 0 bases from V and 2 bases from J; bases unmatched to any gene: 5. Germline values: CDR1 LGHDT, CDR2 YNNKEL (reference sequence). The CDR3 spans 17 residues. The CDR3 sequence is CASSQDGLAADTDTQYF. The CDR3 coding sequence is TGTGCCAGCAGCCAAGATGGACTAGCGGCCGACACAGATACGCAGTATTTT.

This clonotype was counted ten times or more. The chain links TRBV29-1 to TRBJ2-7, with D possibly matching TRBD1 (6 bases). The germline V and J ends were trimmed by 4 bases and 3 bases, with 19 bases remaining between them. This CDR3 is 15 amino acids long. Germline V lookup: CDR1 SQVTM, CDR2 ANQGSEA. CDR3 residues: CSVGGTDRVYYEQYF. CDR3 coding DNA: TGCAGCGTTGGGGGCACGGACAGAGTTTACTACGAGCAGTACTTC.

There are many counts of this clonotype. A read error may produce the germline difference seen at one junction end. The J gene is TRBJ1-3, the V gene TRBV16; a weak D match, TRBD1 (5 bases). The CDR3 runs to 13 residues. Germline V gene data show CDR1 as KGHSY and CDR2 as FQNENV. In nucleotides, the CDR3 is TGTGCCAGCAGCCAATCCGTAGAAGGGGAGGTGAATTTT. Translation gives CASSQSVEGEVNF. Full variable domain (outside the CDR3, taken from reference TRBV16 and TRBJ1-3): GEEVAQTPKHLVRGEGQKAKLYCAPIKGHSYVFWYQQVLKNEFKFLISFQNENVFDETGMPKERFSAKCLPNSPCSLEIQATKLEDSAVYFCASSQSVEGEVNFGEGSWLTVV.

This clonotype has ten or more counts. The chain uses TRBV11-2 and TRBJ1-6, with unresolved D. V was pared by 1 base and J by 8 bases, with 6 bases between. CDR3 length equals 13 residues. CDR1 is SGHAT and CDR2 is FQNNGV in the germline V gene. The CDR3 spells CASSLGVDSPLHF. In DNA, the CDR3 is TGTGCCAGCAGCTTAGGAGTGGATTCACCCCTCCACTTT.

This clonotype was recorded at least ten times. The chain is built from TRBV12-3 or TRBV12-4 and TRBJ2-5, with D perhaps TRBD1 (6 bases). The CDR3 extends over 15 amino acids. V gave up 3 bases and J gave up 1 base, with 12 bases separating them. This chain's CDR3 is CASSFLGARQETQYF. CDR3 nucleotide sequence: TGTGCCAGCAGTTTCTTGGGGGCCCGCCAAGAGACCCAGTACTTC.

This clonotype came up many times. This chain uses TRBV6-5 with TRBJ2-1, with 9 nucleotides matching TRBD2. Germline CDR1 MNHEY, CDR2 SVGAGI. Unmatched junction bases numbered 6, after V lost 4 bases and J lost 2 bases. This CDR3 is built from 16 residues. CDR3 in DNA: TGTGCCAGCAGTTCCGAGCGGGGGGTAGCCTACAATGAGCAGTTCTTC. Translating it yields CASSSERGVAYNEQFF.

This clonotype was counted many times. This sequence joins TRBV11-1 and TRBJ1-1, with 7 bases fitting TRBD1. Per the germline V gene, CDR1 is SGHAT and CDR2 is FQDESV (reference sequence). V lost 6 bases and J lost 4; bases outside the gene matches: 8. There are 14 residues in the CDR3. The DNA of the CDR3 is TGTGCCAGCAGAAACAGGGGAGTGGGCACTGAAGCTTTCTTT. Its protein product is CASRNRGVGTEAFF.

The chain has TRBV30 and TRBJ1-5, with TRBD1 matching over 7 bases. The CDR3 loop spans 14 amino acids. Unmatched junction bases numbered 4, after V lost 3 bases and J lost 2 bases. CDR1 is GTSNPN, CDR2 SVGIG, per germline (reference sequence). In DNA form, the CDR3 reads TGTGCCTGGAGGAGGGGGCTAGGCAATCAGCCCCAGCATTTT. Protein product: CAWRRGLGNQPQHF.

In this sample, this clonotype turned up many times. The rearrangement links TRBV24-1 to TRBJ2-3; 7 bases map to TRBD2. Germline trimming cut 9 bases from V and 0 bases from J; bases unmatched to any gene: 5. This CDR3 has 14 residues. From germline, CDR1 is KGHDR and CDR2 SFDVKD. In DNA, the CDR3 is TGTGCCACCGCCGGAGCGGGGAGCACAGATACGCAGTATTTT. Translating it yields CATAGAGSTDTQYF.

This clonotype was picked up a small number of times. The J gene is TRBJ2-3, the V gene TRBV19, with 10 positions matching TRBD2. The CDR3 totals 16 residues. Looked up from germline, CDR1 is LNHDA and CDR2 is SQIVND (reference sequence). Germline trimming cut 6 bases from V and 8 bases from J; bases unmatched to any gene: 14. In DNA form, the CDR3 reads TGTGCCAGTAGCCCCCCGGGAGCGGGAGGGCGAGGTACGCAGTATTTT. Translation gives CASSPPGAGGRGTQYF. Full variable domain (outside the CDR3, taken from reference TRBV19 and TRBJ2-3): DGGITQSPKYLFRKEGQNVTLSCEQNLNHDAMYWYRQDPGQGLRLIYYSQIVNDFQKGDIAEGYSVSREKKESFPLTVTSAQKNPTAFYLCASSPPGAGGRGTQYFGPGTRLTVL.